One sample yielded the 27 T cell receptor beta chains listed below, sequenced in a study of blood T cell repertoires in COVID-19. Sequencing used immunoSEQ multiplex PCR; TCRdb keeps in-frame clones, though not all of them. The table lists about 60,000 clones, 86% of them singletons. Sequenced input: peripheral blood. Receptor source: a man in his forties or fifties with acute or convalescent COVID-19.

This chain links TRBV5-4 with TRBJ1-1, with TRBD1 matching 10 bases. The germline gives CDR1 SGHNT, CDR2 YYREEE (reference sequence). The CDR3 has 13 residues. V gave up 3 bases and J gave up 5 bases; unmatched junction bases: 1. The CDR3 protein is CASSSDRGTEAFF. In nucleotides, the CDR3 is TGTGCCAGCAGCTCGGACAGGGGGACTGAAGCTTTCTTT.

The genes are TRBV12-3 or TRBV12-4 and TRBJ1-2; 7 nucleotides match TRBD1. The length of the CDR3 is 13 residues. J was trimmed by 4 bases and V by 6 bases; bases with no gene match: 5. CDR3 nucleotides: TGTGCCAGCAGACCGACAGGGACCTATGGCTACACCTTC. Protein product: CASRPTGTYGYTF.

The chain is built from TRBV27 and TRBJ2-2, with TRBD1 matching over 7 bases. The V segment lost 6 bases and the J segment 2 bases; nucleotides outside the gene matches: 6. The CDR3 sequence is 15 residues long. From germline, CDR1 is MNHEY and CDR2 SMNVEV (reference sequence). Written as DNA, the CDR3 is TGTGCCAGCAGGAGGGGACAGCTAAACACCGGGGAGCTGTTTTTT. Its protein product is CASRRGQLNTGELFF.

The chain combines TRBV3-1 (or the pseudogene TRBV3-2) with TRBJ1-2; TRBD1 matches 9 bases. Trimming took 4 bases from V and 6 from J; bases not matched to a gene: 3. CDR1 is LGHDT and CDR2 is YNNKEL in the germline V gene (reference sequence). The CDR3 consists of 13 residues. The CDR3 protein is CASSLRDRDGYTF. The CDR3 DNA follows: TGTGCCAGCAGCCTCCGGGACAGGGATGGCTACACCTTC.

CDR3 sequence (DNA): TGTGCCAGCACCACACCGGGTCTTCAAGCTTTCTTT. Its protein is CASTTPGLQAFF. V usage is TRBV27 and J usage is TRBJ1-1; the D is unclear. Germline CDR1 is MNHEY and CDR2 is SMNVEV (reference sequence). V lost 7 bases and J 9 bases, leaving 15 bases between the germline ends. This CDR3 has 12 amino acids.

The rearrangement uses TRBV10-3 and TRBJ1-1, with a weak D call TRBD1 (5 bases). CDR3 length: 15 amino acids. CDR1 is ENHRY and CDR2 is SYGVKD in the germline V gene. Between the trimmed V and J ends, which lost 5 bases and 1 base, there was a span of 14 bases. CDR3 sequence (DNA): TGTGCCATCAGTCGGGACTCCCTTTCGAACACTGAAGCTTTCTTT. This translates into CAISRDSLSNTEAFF.

V is TRBV2 and J is TRBJ2-1; D is unresolved. V gave up 0 bases and J gave up 7 bases, with 19 bases separating them. The CDR3 spans 17 residues. Germline lookup yields CDR1 SNHLY and CDR2 FYNNEI. The CDR3 protein is CASSEAPWSRSQNEQFF. As DNA, the CDR3 is TGTGCCAGCAGTGAAGCGCCGTGGAGTAGAAGTCAGAATGAGCAGTTCTTC.

The sample holds one count of this clone. The CDR3 DNA reads TGTGCCAGCAGCTTAACCGGGACAGGGGAGATCGAGCAGTACTTC. Translating it yields CASSLTGTGEIEQYF. V usage is TRBV5-6 and J usage is TRBJ2-7, with TRBD1 identical over 10 bases. CDR1 is SGHDT and CDR2 is YYEEEE in the germline V gene. The CDR3 is made up of 15 amino acids. V was pared by 2 bases and J by 6 bases, with 8 bases of the junction left unmatched. The variable domain in full, completed from reference TRBV5-6 and TRBJ2-7, reads DAGVTQSPTHLIKTRGQQVTLRCSPKSGHDTVSWYQQALGQGPQFIFQYYEEEERQRGNFPDRFSGHQFPNYSSELNVNALLLGDSALYLCASSLTGTGEIEQYFGPGTRLTVT.

V and J are TRBV4-1 and TRBJ2-5, with 9 bases matching TRBD1. CDR3 length: 16 amino acids. The junction had 11 bases not matched to a gene; V was cut back by 5 bases and J by 4 bases. The germline CDR1 and CDR2 sequences are MGHRA and YSYEKL. The CDR3 bases are TGCGCCAGCAGCAACAGACGGACAGGGGAAGGAGAGACCCAGTACTTC. Protein: CASSNRRTGEGETQYF.

The V gene is TRBV4-2, the J gene TRBJ1-5; unclear D gene. Germline V gene sequence: CDR1 LGHNA, CDR2 YNFKEQ. The CDR3 is 15 residues long. With 4 bases removed from V and 2 bases from J, the gap between germline ends came to 12 bases. CDR3 sequence (DNA): TGTGCCAGCAGCCCGGCCTCAGCGGGCAATCAGCCCCAGCATTTT. It codes for CASSPASAGNQPQHF.

The rearrangement joins TRBV13 to TRBJ1-2; a possible D gene is TRBD1 (5 bases). CDR1 and CDR2 (germline): PRHDT, FYEKMQ (reference sequence). Trimming cost V 5 bases and J 0 bases, with 16 bases left between them. The CDR3 contains 16 residues. Here the CDR3 DNA reads TGTGCCAGCAGCCAACGAGGTACGGGGGCTAACTATGGCTACACCTTC. Residues: CASSQRGTGANYGYTF.

This chain links TRBV5-4 with TRBJ1-4, with a tentative D call TRBD1 (6 bases). The CDR3 runs to 12 residues. Germline-derived CDR1 and CDR2 are SGHNT and YYREEE (reference sequence). Trimming left V 7 bases short and J 7 bases short, with 11 bases between. CDR3 sequence reads: CASGQGSEKLFF. The CDR3 bases are TGTGCCAGCGGGCAGGGGAGTGAAAAACTGTTTTTT. Full variable domain (rest looked up from reference TRBV5-4 and TRBJ1-4): ETGVTQSPTHLIKTRGQQVTLRCSSQSGHNTVSWYQQALGQGPQFIFQYYREEENGRGNFPPRFSGLQFPNYSSELNVNALELDDSALYLCASGQGSEKLFFGSGTQLSVL.

This chain links TRBV2 with TRBJ2-3, with D unresolved. This CDR3 has 13 amino acids. The V end lost 7 bases, the J end lost 2 bases, and 10 bases lay between the germline ends. In germline, CDR1 is SNHLY, CDR2 FYNNEI. The CDR3 DNA reads as TGTGCCAGCACCCGGGTCTACACAGATACGCAGTATTTT. This codes for CASTRVYTDTQYF.

The chain employs TRBV5-1 and TRBJ1-1; TRBD1 might be the D (5 bases). V shed 1 base and J shed 4 bases, with 11 bases lying between them. The CDR3 loop spans 14 amino acids. The V gene's germline CDR1 is SGHRS and CDR2 YFSETQ. CDR3: CASSLIQGGTEAFF. DNA of the CDR3: TGCGCCAGCAGCTTGATTCAGGGAGGCACTGAAGCTTTCTTT.

The chain links TRBV10-3 to TRBJ2-1; TRBD1 aligns across 9 bases. CDR3 length: 17 amino acids. V was pared by 2 bases and J by 4 bases, with 9 bases of the junction left unmatched. The V gene's germline CDR1 is ENHRY and CDR2 SYGVKD. The CDR3 DNA sequence: TGTGCCATCAGTGAGAGGACCCGGACAGGGGTATACAATGAGCAGTTCTTC. This sequence encodes CAISERTRTGVYNEQFF.

The rearrangement uses TRBV18 and TRBJ1-1, with 7 nucleotides matching TRBD1. This CDR3 is built from 15 residues. The germline gives CDR1 KGHSH, CDR2 LQKENI. The V and J ends lost 3 bases and 1 base, in that order; junction bases with no gene match: 5. CDR3 protein: CASSPARQGNTEAFF. For the CDR3, the DNA is TGTGCCAGCTCACCGGCGCGACAGGGGAACACTGAAGCTTTCTTT. The full variable domain, its missing parts supplied by reference TRBV18 and TRBJ1-1, is NAGVMQNPRHLVRRRGQEARLRCSPMKGHSHVYWYRQLPEEGLKFMVYLQKENIIDESGMPKERFSAEFPKEGPSILRIQQVVRGDSAAYFCASSPARQGNTEAFFGQGTRLTVV.

The genes are TRBV30 and TRBJ1-2, with D tentatively TRBD1 (5 bases). In germline, CDR1 is GTSNPN, CDR2 SVGIG (reference sequence). The germline V and J ends were trimmed by 1 base and 5 bases, with 17 bases remaining between them. The CDR3 runs to 15 residues. CDR3 residues: CAWSGVFQGRYGYTF. CDR3 DNA sequence: TGTGCCTGGAGTGGGGTGTTCCAGGGAAGGTATGGCTACACCTTC.

The genes are TRBV30 and TRBJ1-1; the match to TRBD1 covers 7 bases. CDR1 and CDR2 (germline): GTSNPN, SVGIG (reference sequence). The V segment lost 4 bases and the J segment 4 bases; nucleotides outside the gene matches: 9. CDR3 size: 14 residues. This CDR3 reads CAWMFVGTVTEAFF. Here the CDR3 DNA reads TGTGCCTGGATGTTTGTGGGGACAGTCACTGAAGCTTTCTTT.

The chain recombines TRBV3-1 (or the pseudogene TRBV3-2) with TRBJ1-6, with TRBD1 identical over 7 bases. V shed 2 bases and J 7 bases; nucleotides not matched to a gene: 20. There are 20 residues in the CDR3. In germline, CDR1 is LGHDT, CDR2 YNNKEL (reference sequence). The CDR3 DNA reads TGTGCCAGCAGCCAACAAACCTTCGCACCCTTCGACAGGGCGAATTCACCCCTCCACTTT. Translating it yields CASSQQTFAPFDRANSPLHF.

This clone is a singleton in its sample. The chain employs TRBV7-3 and TRBJ1-1; tentatively, D is TRBD1 (6 bases). Trimming took off 5 bases at V and 5 bases at J, with 12 bases between the two ends. Germline-derived CDR1 and CDR2 are SGHTA and FQGTGA. CDR3 length: 13 amino acids. CDR3: CASSQQGGTEAFF. DNA for the CDR3: TGTGCCAGCAGCCAACAGGGTGGAACTGAAGCTTTCTTT.

The J gene is TRBJ1-2, the V gene TRBV11-3, with D maybe TRBD1 (5 bases). V lost 2 bases and J lost 4, with 11 bases in between. Germline CDR1 and CDR2: SGHNT and YENEEA. The CDR3 covers 14 residues. The CDR3 protein is CASSLRQGIYGYTF. CDR3 coding DNA: TGTGCCAGCAGCTTACGGCAGGGAATCTATGGCTACACCTTC.

In this sample, this clone turned up a few times. The V and J genes are TRBV12-5 and TRBJ2-6, with 8 bases fitting TRBD1. The V gene end was trimmed by 4 bases and the J gene end by 2 bases; junction bases not matched to a gene: 7. Germline CDR1 is LGHNT and CDR2 is FRNRAP. CDR3 size: 17 residues. In DNA form, the CDR3 reads TGTGCTAGTGGTTGGTACCAGGGGGCGGCTGGGGCCAACGTCCTGACTTTC. Translating gives CASGWYQGAAGANVLTF.

The V call is TRBV12-1, the J call TRBJ1-1. TRBV12-1 is classified as a pseudogene. The length of the CDR3 is 16 residues. The CDR3 region is CASSSVLSPGDTEAFF. The CDR3 coding sequence is TGTGCCAGCAGCTCCGTCTTATCCCCGGGGGACACTGAAGCTTTCTTT.

The chain uses TRBV7-2 and TRBJ1-5; 8 bases fit TRBD1. This CDR3 is built from 15 residues. Germline CDR1 reads SGHTA; CDR2 reads FQGNSA. With 8 bases clipped from V and 3 bases from J, the junction kept 9 bases outside the gene matches. The CDR3 loop reads CASRPRTGYNQPQHF. CDR3 nucleotide sequence: TGTGCCAGCCGCCCCAGGACAGGGTACAATCAGCCCCAGCATTTT.

The J gene is TRBJ1-4, the V gene TRBV5-5; D gene uncertain. The CDR3 loop spans 13 amino acids. Germline CDR1 and CDR2: SGHKS and YYEKEE (reference sequence). Trimming cost V 0 bases and J 8 bases, with 8 bases left between them. CDR3 DNA sequence: TGTGCCAGCAGCTTGGGAAGCGGGGAAAAACTGTTTTTT. Its translation is CASSLGSGEKLFF.

This chain joins TRBV6-2 or TRBV6-3 and TRBJ2-7; perhaps TRBD1 as D (5 bases). CDR3 length equals 12 residues. Trimming pared 5 bases from V and 3 bases from J, leaving 8 bases between. CDR1 and CDR2 from the germline V gene are MNHEY and SVGEGT. Written as DNA, the CDR3 is TGTGCCAGCAGTGGGGCAGGCTACGAGCAGTACTTC. Translation: CASSGAGYEQYF.

This clone was counted a single time. This rearrangement joins TRBV28 to TRBJ1-5; D unclear. The V and J ends lost 4 bases and 7 bases respectively, with 5 bases between them. This CDR3 is built from 11 residues. Germline-derived CDR1 and CDR2 are MDHEN and SYDVKM. CDR3 coding DNA: TGTGCCAGCAGTTCCCTGCAGCCCCAGCATTTT. Translation: CASSSLQPQHF.